This section outlines one T cell receptor beta chain sequence together with its context. Methods used by the authors: From reference gene primer amplification, estimates of nucleated cell counts were derived. Generated by immunoSEQ multiplex PCR, the TCRdb table keeps only in-frame clones and is missing some. That table furnishes V, J and clone size, whereas the DNA furnished D and trimming. Of approximately 260,000 clones in the sample, approximately 82% were seen once. These data belong to a study of blood T cell repertoires in COVID-19. Overall study: The samples span acute and convalescent COVID-19 from the United States, Italy and Spain.

CDR3 length: 13 amino acids. CDR1 SEHNR and CDR2 FQNEAQ come from the germline V gene (reference sequence). V was pared by 1 base and J by 5 bases, with 8 bases between. The sample was peripheral blood. This chain joins TRBV7-9 and TRBJ2-5; D unclear. The TCR originated in a man in his sixties who had recovered from COVID-19. CDR3 DNA sequence: TGTGCCAGCAGCTTAGAGAGCAGGGAGACCCAGTACTTC. Amino acids: CASSLESRETQYF. Full variable domain (outside the CDR3, taken from reference TRBV7-9 and TRBJ2-5): DTGVSQNPRHKITKRGQNVTFRCDPISEHNRLYWYRQTLGQGPEFLTYFQNEAQLEKSRLLSDRFSAERPKGSFSTLEIQRTEQGDSAMYLCASSLESRETQYFGPGTRLLVL.